Presented here are 30 T cell receptor beta chains from one specimen sequenced in a study of T-cell memory formation after mild COVID-19. Using its own MiXCR run on the 5' RACE reads, TCRdb lists one record per CDR3 protein. The table has over 300,000 distinct CDR3 sequences, 20% seen once; the top ten hold over 20%. The sequencing sample was made of PBMCs or a T cell subset sorted from them (not recorded which). Receptors originate from a man between 18 and 35 years old who had mild COVID-19 (a few samples of this study predate the infection). Cell type and time point are not known.

CDR3 in DNA: TGTGCCAGCACCACGGTCGAGGGGTATGGCTACACCTTC. The encoded protein is CASTTVEGYGYTF. The V and J genes are TRBV2 and TRBJ1-2; D perhaps matches TRBD1 (5 bases). This CDR3 contains 13 residues. Germline V lookup: CDR1 SNHLY, CDR2 FYNNEI. Trimming took off 7 bases at V and 5 bases at J, with 14 bases between the two ends.

The CDR3 protein is CSARAAGAKTQYF. CDR3 nucleotides: TGCAGTGCTAGAGCAGCGGGGGCCAAGACCCAGTACTTC. The chain carries TRBV20-1 and TRBJ2-5; 8 bases agree with TRBD2. This CDR3 is built from 13 residues. V dropped 1 base and J dropped 6; count of bases not matched to a gene: 4. Germline loops: CDR1 DFQATT, CDR2 SNEGSKA (reference sequence).

This clonotype was found a few times. The J gene is TRBJ2-7, the V gene TRBV7-6, with a weak D call TRBD2 (5 bases). Between the trimmed V and J ends, which lost 5 bases and 3 bases, there was a span of 11 bases. Germline V lookup: CDR1 SGHVS, CDR2 FNYEAQ. This CDR3 is 13 amino acids long. The CDR3 is CASSTAAGYEQYF. In DNA, the CDR3 is TGTGCCAGCAGCACGGCCGCGGGCTACGAGCAGTACTTC.

The gene calls are TRBV11-2 and TRBJ2-3; D is unclear. The CDR3 totals 14 residues. Germline CDR1 SGHAT, CDR2 FQNNGV. The ends were cut back, 4 bases at V and 3 bases at J, with 11 bases in the middle. CDR3 in DNA: TGTGCCAGCAGCTATCACAGTGAAACAGATACGCAGTATTTT. Translating it yields CASSYHSETDTQYF.

This clonotype was detected only a few times. This chain uses TRBV10-3 with TRBJ2-3; 10 nucleotides line up with TRBD2. V lost 7 bases to trimming and J lost 4 bases; unmatched junction nucleotides: 8. CDR3 length: 15 amino acids. The germline CDR1 and CDR2 sequences are ENHRY and SYGVKD. For the CDR3, the DNA is TGTGCCATCAAGACTGGACTAGCGGATTCAGATACGCAGTATTTT. As protein: CAIKTGLADSDTQYF.

This sequence joins TRBV28 and TRBJ2-7, with 11 bases identical to TRBD2. The CDR3 loop spans 14 amino acids. The V segment lost 6 bases and the J segment 6 bases; nucleotides outside the gene matches: 7. Germline V CDR1 and CDR2: MDHEN, SYDVKM. The CDR3 reads CASSSPGTSGEQYV. CDR3 bases: TGTGCCAGCAGCTCACCCGGGACTAGCGGCGAGCAGTACGTC.

The chain links TRBV27 to TRBJ2-1; TRBD2 matches at 12 bases. The V and J ends lost 3 bases and 8 bases, in that order; junction bases with no gene match: 14. Germline V gene data show CDR1 as MNHEY and CDR2 as SMNVEV (reference sequence). This CDR3 has 18 amino acids. CDR3 in amino acids: CASSFFNLASGGDDEQFF. The CDR3 DNA reads TGTGCCAGCAGTTTCTTTAATCTCGCTAGCGGGGGGGACGATGAGCAGTTCTTC.

The sample holds a few counts of this clonotype. V gene TRBV6-2 or TRBV6-3 combines with J gene TRBJ2-3, with D perhaps matching TRBD1 or TRBD2 (6 bases each). From germline, CDR1 is MNHEY and CDR2 SVGEGT. This CDR3 spans 14 amino acids. V gave up 10 bases and J gave up 2 bases, with 16 bases separating them. Here the CDR3 DNA reads TGTGCCACCCAGGGGCGGGGAGTCACAGATACGCAGTATTTT. As protein: CATQGRGVTDTQYF.

The sample holds a few counts of this clonotype. The rearrangement uses TRBV18 and TRBJ2-1, with D possibly matching TRBD1 (6 bases). V lost 9 bases and J 8 bases, leaving 17 bases between the germline ends. Germline V lookup: CDR1 KGHSH, CDR2 LQKENI. CDR3 size: 13 residues. CDR3 DNA sequence: TGTGCCAGTAGCCAGGGGATAGGCGATGAGCAGTTCTTC. Protein product: CASSQGIGDEQFF. Full variable domain (remainder filled in from reference TRBV18 and TRBJ2-1): NAGVMQNPRHLVRRRGQEARLRCSPMKGHSHVYWYRQLPEEGLKFMVYLQKENIIDESGMPKERFSAEFPKEGPSILRIQQVVRGDSAAYFCASSQGIGDEQFFGPGTRLTVL.

The table lists this clonotype with a few counts. The chain is built from TRBV18 and TRBJ1-3; possibly TRBD1 for D (5 bases). CDR1 and CDR2 (germline): KGHSH, LQKENI. Trimming stripped 0 bases from V and 4 bases from J, with 10 bases between. The CDR3 extends over 15 amino acids. For the CDR3, the DNA is TGTGCCAGCTCACCACCGCGGGGGTTCGGAAACACCATATATTTT. Protein: CASSPPRGFGNTIYF.

The chain combines TRBV11-2 with TRBJ2-3; 8 nucleotides align to TRBD2. Germline CDR1 reads SGHAT; CDR2 reads FQNNGV. The CDR3 runs 18 residues. V lost 2 bases and J lost 0; bases outside the gene matches: 10. For the CDR3, the DNA is TGTGCCAGCAGCTTATTCCAGCGGGGGCACCCTAGCACAGATACGCAGTATTTT. Protein product: CASSLFQRGHPSTDTQYF.

The CDR3 sequence: CASSLRQADTQYF. In DNA form, the CDR3 reads TGTGCCAGCAGCTTAAGGCAGGCAGATACGCAGTATTTT. V usage is TRBV7-3 and J usage is TRBJ2-3; D gene uncertain. The V end was cut by 1 base, the J end by 4 bases, with 6 bases between. Germline loops: CDR1 SGHTA, CDR2 FQGTGA. The CDR3 is 13 residues long.

This clonotype was detected only a few times. The V call is TRBV3-1, the J call TRBJ2-3, with D unclear. Trimming left V 4 bases short and J 4 bases short, with 15 bases between. CDR1 LGHDT and CDR2 YNNKEL come from the germline V gene (reference sequence). This CDR3 contains 15 residues. CDR3 sequence: CASSRKGGVADTQYF. Written as DNA, the CDR3 is TGTGCCAGCAGCCGAAAGGGTGGGGTTGCAGATACGCAGTATTTT.

The V call is TRBV7-6, the J call TRBJ2-3; D unresolved. The ends were cut back, 5 bases at V and 3 bases at J, with 15 bases in the middle. Germline V CDR1 and CDR2: SGHVS, FNYEAQ. This CDR3 has 15 amino acids. The CDR3 spells CASSANWAVTDTQYF. Written as DNA, the CDR3 is TGTGCCAGCAGCGCGAATTGGGCGGTTACAGATACGCAGTATTTT.

The chain employs TRBV28 and TRBJ1-5; possibly TRBD1 for D (5 bases). The V gene lost 5 bases and the J gene lost 3 bases, with 17 bases spanning the gap. The germline V gene has CDR1 MDHEN and CDR2 SYDVKM. This CDR3 contains 16 residues. CDR3 sequence reads: CASSPNARQNNQPQHF. The CDR3 coding sequence is TGTGCCAGCAGTCCTAATGCGAGACAGAACAATCAGCCCCAGCATTTT.

This clonotype was seen a handful of times. CDR3 sequence reads: CASQTGSRRSPLHF. As DNA, the CDR3 is TGTGCCAGCCAGACAGGGAGCCGTCGCTCACCCCTCCACTTT. J is TRBJ1-6 and V is TRBV28, with 7 nucleotides matching TRBD1. The CDR3 consists of 14 residues. Germline V gene sequence: CDR1 MDHEN, CDR2 SYDVKM. V lost 8 bases to trimming and J lost 10 bases; unmatched junction nucleotides: 11.

This rearrangement joins TRBV12-3 or TRBV12-4 to TRBJ2-4; TRBD1 agrees at 7 bases. This CDR3 contains 16 residues. V dropped 2 bases and J dropped 0; count of bases not matched to a gene: 4. CDR3 sequence: CASSLTTGLAKNIQYF. CDR3 nucleotide sequence: TGTGCCAGCAGTTTAACGACAGGGTTAGCCAAAAACATTCAGTACTTC.

This clonotype came up once. This chain uses TRBV6-2 or TRBV6-3 with TRBJ2-2; TRBD2 aligns across 9 bases. The germline gives CDR1 MNHEY, CDR2 SVGEGT. V lost 8 bases, J lost 7 bases, and 8 bases stayed unmatched. The CDR3 has 14 residues. For the CDR3, the DNA is TGTGCCAGCGACAGAGCGGGGGGTATCGGGGAGCTGTTTTTT. This encodes CASDRAGGIGELFF.

A word on this clonotype: One end of the junction varies from germline; a read error may be responsible. V gene TRBV7-9 combines with J gene TRBJ2-1; TRBD1 matches at 10 bases. From germline, CDR1 is SEHNR and CDR2 FQNEAQ (reference sequence). The length of the CDR3 is 19 residues. This CDR3 reads CASSQHRDRGEGPGNEQLF. CDR3 DNA sequence: TGTGCCAGCAGCCAGCACCGGGACAGGGGAGAGGGACCAGGCAATGAGCAGTTATTC.

The chain joins TRBV4-1 to TRBJ2-3; 7 nucleotides agree with TRBD1. The trim removed 6 bases at V and 3 bases at J, leaving 9 bases unmatched. The germline V gene encodes CDR1 MGHRA and CDR2 YSYEKL. The CDR3 has 15 amino acids. The CDR3 DNA reads as TGCGCCAGCAGACTAACAGGGGTAGGGACAGATACGCAGTATTTT. This translates into CASRLTGVGTDTQYF.

This clonotype was found a few times. This sequence joins TRBV5-1 and TRBJ2-2; 8 bases line up with TRBD1. The CDR3 spans 14 residues. The V gene's germline CDR1 is SGHRS and CDR2 YFSETQ. V shed 4 bases, J shed 3 bases, and the junction held 2 bases outside the gene matches. The CDR3 region is CASSKGQDTGELFF. In DNA, the CDR3 is TGCGCCAGCAGCAAGGGACAGGACACCGGGGAGCTGTTTTTT.

The V gene is TRBV7-3, the J gene TRBJ2-3; D uncertain. CDR3 size: 13 residues. Germline lookup yields CDR1 SGHTA and CDR2 FQGTGA. With 5 bases removed from V and 3 bases from J, the gap between germline ends came to 9 bases. The CDR3 loop is CASSPYATDTQYF. The CDR3 bases are TGTGCCAGCAGCCCATATGCGACAGATACGCAGTATTTT.

This clonotype has a handful of counts. V gene TRBV6-6 combines with J gene TRBJ1-1; D is unresolved. V was cut by 6 bases and J by 2 bases, with 13 bases left in between. The germline CDR1 and CDR2 sequences are MNHNY and SVGAGI (reference sequence). CDR3 length: 14 residues. Here the CDR3 reads CASSPKGTNTEAFF. In nucleotides, the CDR3 is TGTGCCAGCAGCCCCAAGGGCACAAACACTGAAGCTTTCTTT.

The chain couples TRBV20-1 to TRBJ1-3, with D unresolved. Germline CDR1 DFQATT, CDR2 SNEGSKA (reference sequence). The CDR3 is 17 amino acids. V lost 6 bases and J 0 bases, leaving 21 bases between the germline ends. The CDR3 loop reads CSARSDWNSHSGNTIYF. CDR3 DNA: TGCAGTGCAAGATCTGACTGGAACAGCCACTCTGGAAACACCATATATTTT.

CDR3: CASSSTSGGTETQYF. CDR3 sequence (DNA): TGTGCCAGCAGCTCCACCAGCGGGGGGACGGAGACCCAGTACTTC. The chain is built from TRBV9 and TRBJ2-5, with TRBD2 matching over 9 bases. The germline gives CDR1 SGDLS, CDR2 YYNGEE. The CDR3 loop spans 15 amino acids. After removal of 4 bases from V and 5 bases from J, the junction contained 9 bases not matched to a gene.

V usage is TRBV28 and J usage is TRBJ2-1, with 7 positions matching TRBD1. The CDR3 has 13 residues. CDR1 MDHEN and CDR2 SYDVKM come from the germline V gene. Trimming removed 6 bases from V and 7 bases from J; junction bases left unmatched: 6. The CDR3 nucleotides read TGTGCCAGCAGACCAGGGACAGCTAATGAGCAGTTCTTC. Protein: CASRPGTANEQFF.

The chain is built from TRBV15 and TRBJ2-2; D call uncertain. Per the germline V gene, CDR1 is LNHNV and CDR2 is YYDKDF (reference sequence). Trimming left V 5 bases short and J 3 bases short, with 10 bases between. The CDR3 runs 14 residues. CDR3 coding DNA: TGTGCCACCAGCTTAAGGAGCCACACCGGGGAGCTGTTTTTT. Translating it yields CATSLRSHTGELFF.

V is TRBV4-1 and J is TRBJ2-2, with TRBD1 as a possible D gene (5 bases). This CDR3 contains 16 residues. Deletions cut 4 bases from V and 6 bases from J, with 18 bases between. The germline V gene encodes CDR1 MGHRA and CDR2 YSYEKL. The CDR3 nucleotides are TGCGCCAGCAGCCGAATCGTCCAGGGATCCGCCGGGGAGCTGTTTTTT. It specifies CASSRIVQGSAGELFF.

V gene TRBV3-1 combines with J gene TRBJ1-5; D ambiguous. The ends were cut back, 1 base at V and 3 bases at J, with 10 bases in the middle. Germline assignment: CDR1 LGHDT and CDR2 YNNKEL (reference sequence). CDR3 length equals 15 residues. The chain's CDR3 is CASSQGWGSNQPQHF. CDR3 sequence (DNA): TGTGCCAGCAGCCAAGGATGGGGATCCAATCAGCCCCAGCATTTT.

The rearrangement uses TRBV9 and TRBJ2-5, with 11 bases fitting TRBD1. J lost 5 bases, V lost 6 bases, and 6 bases had no gene match. The CDR3 loop spans 14 amino acids. Germline values: CDR1 SGDLS, CDR2 YYNGEE. The CDR3 reads CASTDRTGGETQYF. The DNA for the CDR3 is TGTGCCAGCACCGACCGGACAGGGGGCGAGACCCAGTACTTC.